These T cell receptor beta chains were read from a single sample in a study of shared clonotypes between healthy human individuals. Data came from immunoSEQ multiplex PCR; TCRdb stores just in-frame clones and leaves some out. This sample has millions of clones, with about 93% found just once. The sample consisted of naive CD8+ T cells from PBMCs. Receptors were obtained from a man younger than 35 in good health. Some clones in this sample may be carry-over from other donors' samples. CDR3s include the opening cysteine and the closing phenylalanine or tryptophan. Each record gives: CDR3 DNA, CDR3 protein, D gene, V gene, J gene, clone size. A D gene is named only where the DNA matches it firmly. Clone size is not always given. Where it is, it says once, few, many or a class for expanded clones.

cdr3_nt: TGTGCCAGCAGTCCGCGGGAGGACCCAACCGACACAGATACGCAGTATTTT
cdr3_aa: CASSPREDPTDTDTQYF
d_call: TRBD2
v_call: TRBV28
j_call: TRBJ2-3
clone_size: -

cdr3_nt: TGTGCCATCAGTGATCTCACTGAAGCTTTCTTT
cdr3_aa: CAISDLTEAFF
d_call: -
v_call: TRBV10-3
j_call: TRBJ1-1
clone_size: -

cdr3_nt: TGCGCCAGCAGCCCCGGGGAGTCGTGGGAAAAACTGTTTTTT
cdr3_aa: CASSPGESWEKLFF
d_call: -
v_call: TRBV4-1
j_call: TRBJ1-4
clone_size: -

cdr3_nt: TGTGCTAGTGGTTTGGTGGGCCTCCTTGACCCACTCCCAGATACGCAGTATTTT
cdr3_aa: CASGLVGLLDPLPDTQYF
d_call: -
v_call: TRBV12-5
j_call: TRBJ2-3
clone_size: -

cdr3_nt: TGTGCCTGGATCAAGGGGAACACTGAAGCTTTCTTT
cdr3_aa: CAWIKGNTEAFF
d_call: -
v_call: TRBV30
j_call: TRBJ1-1
clone_size: -

cdr3_nt: TGTGCCAGCAGCCCAGGTATGTGGGAGCAGTTCTTC
cdr3_aa: CASSPGMWEQFF
d_call: -
v_call: TRBV7-8
j_call: TRBJ2-1
clone_size: -

cdr3_nt: TGTGCCAGTAGCCACTATAGTACTGCCAGCTATGGCTACACCTTC
cdr3_aa: CASSHYSTASYGYTF
d_call: -
v_call: TRBV19
j_call: TRBJ1-2
clone_size: -

cdr3_nt: TGTGCCAGTAACCCGAGGACCTCGGATACGCAGTATTTT
cdr3_aa: CASNPRTSDTQYF
d_call: -
v_call: TRBV19
j_call: TRBJ2-3
clone_size: -

cdr3_nt: TGCGCCAGCAGCCCGTCAACAGGGGTCGGCTACACCTTC
cdr3_aa: CASSPSTGVGYTF
d_call: TRBD1
v_call: TRBV4-1
j_call: TRBJ1-2
clone_size: -

cdr3_nt: TGTGCCACCAGCCCTGAGTCCGGGACAGGCTACGAGCAGTACTTC
cdr3_aa: CATSPESGTGYEQYF
d_call: TRBD1
v_call: TRBV15
j_call: TRBJ2-7
clone_size: -

cdr3_nt: TGTGCCAGCAGTCCAGAACAGGGAAACTATGGCTACACCTTC
cdr3_aa: CASSPEQGNYGYTF
d_call: -
v_call: TRBV27
j_call: TRBJ1-2
clone_size: -

cdr3_nt: TGTGCCAGCACGGCGGAAAGCCTGCCCCCGGGGGGCTACACCTTC
cdr3_aa: CASTAESLPPGGYTF
d_call: -
v_call: TRBV5-6
j_call: TRBJ1-2
clone_size: -

cdr3_nt: TGTGCCAGCACCTGGGGGCAGGGGAACTATGGCTACACCTTC
cdr3_aa: CASTWGQGNYGYTF
d_call: -
v_call: TRBV9
j_call: TRBJ1-2
clone_size: -

cdr3_nt: TGTGCCAGCTCCGGTGGGAATGAGCAGTTCTTC
cdr3_aa: CASSGGNEQFF
d_call: -
v_call: TRBV14
j_call: TRBJ2-1
clone_size: -

cdr3_nt: TGCGCCAGCAGCTTGGCCCGACAGGACGGTCCCCACGGGCAGTACTTC
cdr3_aa: CASSLARQDGPHGQYF
d_call: -
v_call: TRBV5-1
j_call: TRBJ2-7
clone_size: -

cdr3_nt: TGCGCCAGCAGCCCGGACAGGGAATGGGAGACCCAGTACTTC
cdr3_aa: CASSPDREWETQYF
d_call: TRBD1
v_call: TRBV5-1
j_call: TRBJ2-5
clone_size: -

cdr3_nt: TGTGCCAGCAGCCTTATGGGCCTTAGGGGAGATACGCAGTATTTT
cdr3_aa: CASSLMGLRGDTQYF
d_call: -
v_call: TRBV28
j_call: TRBJ2-3
clone_size: once

cdr3_nt: TGCGCCAGCAGGACTTTTGGAGGGTACGGAACTGAAGCTTTCTTT
cdr3_aa: CASRTFGGYGTEAFF
d_call: -
v_call: TRBV10-2
j_call: TRBJ1-1
clone_size: -

cdr3_nt: TGTGCCAGCAGTGAAGCCGGCAGGCTCTCTGGAAACACCATATATTTT
cdr3_aa: CASSEAGRLSGNTIYF
d_call: -
v_call: TRBV6-1
j_call: TRBJ1-3
clone_size: -

cdr3_nt: TGTGCCTGGAGTGACCTACTAGCAACTTCAAAGCCTGAGCAGTTCTTC
cdr3_aa: CAWSDLLATSKPEQFF
d_call: -
v_call: TRBV30
j_call: TRBJ2-1
clone_size: -

cdr3_nt: TGTGCCAGCAGACAGGGCCTTATGAACACTGAAGCTTTCTTT
cdr3_aa: CASRQGLMNTEAFF
d_call: -
v_call: TRBV6-5
j_call: TRBJ1-1
clone_size: -

cdr3_nt: TGTGCCATCAGTGAGTCAGGCGGGGCCGGAAGATACGAGCAGTACTTC
cdr3_aa: CAISESGGAGRYEQYF
d_call: -
v_call: TRBV10-3
j_call: TRBJ2-7
clone_size: -

cdr3_nt: TGTGCCAGCAGTGAATCGACAGGGGGCAGCAATCAGCCCCAGCATTTT
cdr3_aa: CASSESTGGSNQPQHF
d_call: TRBD1
v_call: TRBV6-1
j_call: TRBJ1-5
clone_size: -

cdr3_nt: TGTGCCAGCAGCGGGGACAGCAACTATGGCTACACCTTC
cdr3_aa: CASSGDSNYGYTF
d_call: TRBD1
v_call: TRBV9
j_call: TRBJ1-2
clone_size: -

cdr3_nt: TGTGCCAGCAGTGCCAGAAGAACAGTGACCCAAGAGACCCAGTACTTC
cdr3_aa: CASSARRTVTQETQYF
d_call: -
v_call: TRBV2
j_call: TRBJ2-5
clone_size: -

cdr3_nt: TGTGCCAGTACCACTTACGCGAACACCGGGGAGCTGTTTTTT
cdr3_aa: CASTTYANTGELFF
d_call: -
v_call: TRBV19
j_call: TRBJ2-2
clone_size: -

cdr3_nt: TGTGCCAGCAGTCTGGACCCCGCCTACGAGCAGTACTTC
cdr3_aa: CASSLDPAYEQYF
d_call: -
v_call: TRBV27
j_call: TRBJ2-7
clone_size: -

cdr3_nt: TGTGCCACCAGCGTCATAACGACCCGGGACAGTGCTCTCTTC
cdr3_aa: CATSVITTRDSALF
d_call: TRBD1
v_call: TRBV15
j_call: TRBJ2-1
clone_size: -

cdr3_nt: TGTGCCATCAGTGAAGGCGGGAGCCAAGAGACCCAGTACTTC
cdr3_aa: CAISEGGSQETQYF
d_call: TRBD2
v_call: TRBV10-3
j_call: TRBJ2-5
clone_size: -

cdr3_nt: TGTGCCAGCATCCCGAGGTTTGGTCAGCCCCAGCATTTT
cdr3_aa: CASIPRFGQPQHF
d_call: -
v_call: TRBV6-4
j_call: TRBJ1-5
clone_size: -

cdr3_nt: TGCAGTGCCAGGCGATCGGGATTCTACACCTTC
cdr3_aa: CSARRSGFYTF
d_call: -
v_call: TRBV20-1
j_call: TRBJ1-2
clone_size: -

cdr3_nt: TGTGCCAGCAGTGAATGGGAGAGGTGGGATCAGCCCCAGCATTTT
cdr3_aa: CASSEWERWDQPQHF
d_call: -
v_call: TRBV2
j_call: TRBJ1-5
clone_size: -

cdr3_nt: TGTGCCAGCAGCCAAGTTCGGACAGGGGGTGGCTACACCTTC
cdr3_aa: CASSQVRTGGGYTF
d_call: TRBD1
v_call: TRBV14
j_call: TRBJ1-2
clone_size: -

cdr3_nt: TGTGCCAGCTCACCTCCCGAGGGCCCCACAGATACGCAGTATTTT
cdr3_aa: CASSPPEGPTDTQYF
d_call: -
v_call: TRBV18
j_call: TRBJ2-3
clone_size: -

cdr3_nt: TGTGCCAGCAGTTCAAATAGCGAGCCTTACAATGAGCAGTTCTTC
cdr3_aa: CASSSNSEPYNEQFF
d_call: -
v_call: TRBV27
j_call: TRBJ2-1
clone_size: -

cdr3_nt: TGCAGCGTTGAAGAGGCCCCGTGGACGGGAGGACGCACCGGGGAGCTGTTTTTT
cdr3_aa: CSVEEAPWTGGRTGELFF
d_call: TRBD2
v_call: TRBV29-1
j_call: TRBJ2-2
clone_size: -

cdr3_nt: TGTGCCAGCAGAAGGGGGGGGGAATGGGCTTTCTTT
cdr3_aa: CASRRGGEWAFF
d_call: -
v_call: TRBV27
j_call: TRBJ1-1
clone_size: -

cdr3_nt: TGCGCCAGCAGCCAAGACCTCACCAATTCACCCCTCCACTTT
cdr3_aa: CASSQDLTNSPLHF
d_call: -
v_call: TRBV4-3
j_call: TRBJ1-6
clone_size: -

cdr3_nt: TGTGCCAGCTCGAAGCCGGGACAGGGAACCTACGAGCAGTACTTC
cdr3_aa: CASSKPGQGTYEQYF
d_call: TRBD1
v_call: TRBV18
j_call: TRBJ2-7
clone_size: -

cdr3_nt: TGTGCCTGGAGATACAGCTCCTACGAGCAGTACTTC
cdr3_aa: CAWRYSSYEQYF
d_call: -
v_call: TRBV30
j_call: TRBJ2-7
clone_size: -

cdr3_nt: TGCGCCAGCAGCCAAGATTGGGGGAGGGCCCGGCAAGAGACCCAGTACTTC
cdr3_aa: CASSQDWGRARQETQYF
d_call: TRBD2
v_call: TRBV4-3
j_call: TRBJ2-5
clone_size: -

cdr3_nt: TGTGCCAGCAGCCCTGACAGTTCGCTTTATGAAAAACTGTTTTTT
cdr3_aa: CASSPDSSLYEKLFF
d_call: -
v_call: TRBV7-9
j_call: TRBJ1-4
clone_size: -

cdr3_nt: TGTGCCAGCAGTGTGGACAGGGGCTCTGGCTACACCTTC
cdr3_aa: CASSVDRGSGYTF
d_call: TRBD1
v_call: TRBV25-1
j_call: TRBJ1-2
clone_size: few

cdr3_nt: TGTGCCAGCAGTGAATACTCGGTGCAGGGAAGCGTGGGACTGTTTTTT
cdr3_aa: CASSEYSVQGSVGLFF
d_call: -
v_call: TRBV6-1
j_call: TRBJ1-4
clone_size: -

cdr3_nt: TGTGCCTGGGAACAGGGTCCCACCGGGGAGCTGTTTTTT
cdr3_aa: CAWEQGPTGELFF
d_call: -
v_call: TRBV30
j_call: TRBJ2-2
clone_size: -

cdr3_nt: TGTGCCAGCAGCCAAGTGTCAGTAGACAGCTACAACTACGAGCAGTACTTC
cdr3_aa: CASSQVSVDSYNYEQYF
d_call: -
v_call: TRBV4-2
j_call: TRBJ2-7
clone_size: -

cdr3_nt: TGTGCCAGCAGTTTCCAACTACTAGCTGACGAGCAGTACTTC
cdr3_aa: CASSFQLLADEQYF
d_call: -
v_call: TRBV27
j_call: TRBJ2-7
clone_size: -

cdr3_nt: TGTGCCAGCAGCCCCTTCCCGACAGGGGCGGAGGGTTTCTATGGCTACACCTTC
cdr3_aa: CASSPFPTGAEGFYGYTF
d_call: TRBD1
v_call: TRBV7-3
j_call: TRBJ1-2
clone_size: -

cdr3_nt: TGTGCCAGCAGCCCTGACACCGGGGAGCTGTTTTTT
cdr3_aa: CASSPDTGELFF
d_call: -
v_call: TRBV7-3
j_call: TRBJ2-2
clone_size: -

cdr3_nt: TGTGCCAGCAGCGAGTCCGGAGGTTGGGAAAAACTGTTTTTT
cdr3_aa: CASSESGGWEKLFF
d_call: -
v_call: TRBV9
j_call: TRBJ1-4
clone_size: -

cdr3_nt: TGTGCCACCAGCCTCGCCACTGGCTCTGGAAACACCATATATTTT
cdr3_aa: CATSLATGSGNTIYF
d_call: -
v_call: TRBV15
j_call: TRBJ1-3
clone_size: -

cdr3_nt: TGTGCCAGCAGAAAGGGGACAGGGGTTTCCTCTGGGGCCAACGTCCTGACTTTC
cdr3_aa: CASRKGTGVSSGANVLTF
d_call: TRBD1
v_call: TRBV28
j_call: TRBJ2-6
clone_size: once

cdr3_nt: TGCAGTGCCCTACCCCCCAATACGCAGTATTTT
cdr3_aa: CSALPPNTQYF
d_call: -
v_call: TRBV20-1
j_call: TRBJ2-3
clone_size: -

cdr3_nt: TGCGCCAGCAGCCGGGGGACAGGGGGCAATGAGCAGTTCTTC
cdr3_aa: CASSRGTGGNEQFF
d_call: TRBD1
v_call: TRBV4-3
j_call: TRBJ2-1
clone_size: -

cdr3_nt: TGTGCCAGCACTCCAGGTCCCTCTGGGGCCAACGTCCTGACTTTC
cdr3_aa: CASTPGPSGANVLTF
d_call: -
v_call: TRBV9
j_call: TRBJ2-6
clone_size: -

cdr3_nt: TGTGCCAGCAGTGAATCTGTTAATGGCATATATTTT
cdr3_aa: CASSESVNGIYF
d_call: -
v_call: TRBV25-1
j_call: TRBJ1-3
clone_size: -

cdr3_nt: TGTGCCAGCAGCTCTGGACAGTACTCCACAGATACGCAGTATTTT
cdr3_aa: CASSSGQYSTDTQYF
d_call: -
v_call: TRBV11-3
j_call: TRBJ2-3
clone_size: -

cdr3_nt: TGCAGCGACGCCATGGATGGGGGAGCTTTCTTT
cdr3_aa: CSDAMDGGAFF
d_call: -
v_call: TRBV29-1
j_call: TRBJ1-1
clone_size: -

cdr3_nt: TGTGCCAGCAGTTACTCGGCAGGGAACAATCAGCCCCAGCATTTT
cdr3_aa: CASSYSAGNNQPQHF
d_call: -
v_call: TRBV6-5
j_call: TRBJ1-5
clone_size: -